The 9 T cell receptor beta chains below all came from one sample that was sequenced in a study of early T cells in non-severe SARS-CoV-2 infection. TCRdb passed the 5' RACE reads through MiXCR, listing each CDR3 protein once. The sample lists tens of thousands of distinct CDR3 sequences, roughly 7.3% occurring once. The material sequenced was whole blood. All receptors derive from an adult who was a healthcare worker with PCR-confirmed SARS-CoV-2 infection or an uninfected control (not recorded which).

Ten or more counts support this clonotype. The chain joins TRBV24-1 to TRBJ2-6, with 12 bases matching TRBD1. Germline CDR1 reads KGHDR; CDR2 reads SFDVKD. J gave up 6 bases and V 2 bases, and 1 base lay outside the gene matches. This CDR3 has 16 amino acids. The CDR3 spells CATSDWDRGQANVLTF. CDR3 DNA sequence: TGTGCCACCAGTGATTGGGACAGGGGGCAGGCCAACGTCCTGACTTTC.

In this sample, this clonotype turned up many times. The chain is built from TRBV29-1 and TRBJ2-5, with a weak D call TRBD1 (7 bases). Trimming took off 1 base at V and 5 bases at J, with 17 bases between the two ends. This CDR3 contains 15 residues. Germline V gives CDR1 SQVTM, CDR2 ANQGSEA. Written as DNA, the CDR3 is TGCAGCGTTGAAGGCCTAACAGGGGCGGGGGAGACCCAGTACTTC. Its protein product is CSVEGLTGAGETQYF. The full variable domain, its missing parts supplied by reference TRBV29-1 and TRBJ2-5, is SAVISQKPSRDICQRGTSLTIQCQVDSQVTMMFWYRQQPGQSLTLIATANQGSEATYESGFVIDKFPISRPNLTFSTLTVSNMSPEDSSIYLCSVEGLTGAGETQYFGPGTRLLVL.

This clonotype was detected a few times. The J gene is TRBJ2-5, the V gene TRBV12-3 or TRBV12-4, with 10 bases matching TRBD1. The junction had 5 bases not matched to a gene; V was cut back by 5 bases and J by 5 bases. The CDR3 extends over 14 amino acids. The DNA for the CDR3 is TGTGCCAGCAGTCCGGGACAGGGGAGTGAGACCCAGTACTTC. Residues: CASSPGQGSETQYF.

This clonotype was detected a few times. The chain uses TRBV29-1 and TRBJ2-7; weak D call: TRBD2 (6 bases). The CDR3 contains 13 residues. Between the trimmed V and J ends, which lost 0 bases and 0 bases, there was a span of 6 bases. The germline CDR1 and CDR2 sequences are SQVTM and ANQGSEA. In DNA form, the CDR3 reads TGCAGCGTTGAAGACGGGAGCTCCTACGAGCAGTACTTC. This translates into CSVEDGSSYEQYF.

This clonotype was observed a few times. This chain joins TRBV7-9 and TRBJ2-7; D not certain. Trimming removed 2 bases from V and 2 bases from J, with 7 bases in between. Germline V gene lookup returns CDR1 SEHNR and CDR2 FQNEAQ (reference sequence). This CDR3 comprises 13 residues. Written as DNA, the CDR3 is TGTGCCAGCAGCTTAAGGGCGGCCTACGAGCAGTACTTC. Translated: CASSLRAAYEQYF.

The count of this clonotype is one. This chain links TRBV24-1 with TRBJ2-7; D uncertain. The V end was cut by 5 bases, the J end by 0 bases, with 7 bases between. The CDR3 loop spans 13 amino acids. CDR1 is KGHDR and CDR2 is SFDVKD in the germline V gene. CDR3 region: CATSGPDSYEQYF. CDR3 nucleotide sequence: TGTGCCACCAGTGGCCCTGACTCCTACGAGCAGTACTTC.

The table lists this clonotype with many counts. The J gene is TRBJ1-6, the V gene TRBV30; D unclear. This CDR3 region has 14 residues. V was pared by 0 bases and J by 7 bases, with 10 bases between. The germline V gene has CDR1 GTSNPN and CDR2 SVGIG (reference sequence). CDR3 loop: CAWSVLVGNSPLHF. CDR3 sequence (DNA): TGTGCCTGGAGTGTTTTGGTGGGGAATTCACCCCTCCACTTT.

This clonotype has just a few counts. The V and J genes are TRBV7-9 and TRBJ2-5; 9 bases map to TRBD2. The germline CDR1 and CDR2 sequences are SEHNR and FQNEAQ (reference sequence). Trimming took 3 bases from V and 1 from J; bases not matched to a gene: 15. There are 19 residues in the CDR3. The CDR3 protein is CASSFQRGASLGTQETQYF. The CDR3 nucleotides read TGTGCCAGCAGCTTCCAGCGGGGGGCCTCCTTAGGCACCCAAGAGACCCAGTACTTC. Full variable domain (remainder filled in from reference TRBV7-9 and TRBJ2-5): DTGVSQNPRHKITKRGQNVTFRCDPISEHNRLYWYRQTLGQGPEFLTYFQNEAQLEKSRLLSDRFSAERPKGSFSTLEIQRTEQGDSAMYLCASSFQRGASLGTQETQYFGPGTRLLVL.

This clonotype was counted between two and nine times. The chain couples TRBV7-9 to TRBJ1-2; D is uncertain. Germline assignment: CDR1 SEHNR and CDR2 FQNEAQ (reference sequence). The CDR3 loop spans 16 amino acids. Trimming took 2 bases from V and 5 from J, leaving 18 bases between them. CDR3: CASSLSGRLIEYGYTF. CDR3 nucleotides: TGTGCCAGCAGCTTATCGGGCAGGCTCATAGAATATGGCTACACCTTC.